This T cell receptor beta chain derives from a study of response to subunit inactivated influenza vaccine (dated by TCRdb to the late 2010s). About the study as a whole: To follow how T cells responded to a trivalent subunit inactivated influenza vaccine, the researchers relied on deep quantitative profiling of the T cell receptor repertoire. The research as a whole found: The authors suggested that each seasonal influenza vaccination may recruit only a limited number of new T cells.

Trimming removed 1 base from V and 4 bases from J; the gene matches leave 6 bases unexplained. There are 15 amino acids in the CDR3, from cysteine to phenylalanine inclusive. Solely the CDR3 DNA is kept, with 45 bases framed from the first base. CDR1 and CDR2 are read off the germline V gene (reference sequence) as DFQATT and SNEGSKA. This clonotype was counted only a few times. This receptor's antigen is unknown. No base-level quality is on record; no much larger clone is a single base apart. Receptor amplification or capture employed RT-PCR. Sequencing instrument: Illumina HiSeq 2500. Through fastp at Q25 and MiXCR, TCRdb rebuilt clones from the public reads, retaining in-frame beta chains. Identical CDR3 protein sequences are pooled into one entry, listed with their most common genes and DNA. Recorded for this sample are more than 550,000 distinct CDR3 sequences; roughly 10% of them occurred a single time. The ten most abundant clones make up 9.5% to 13% of the sample.

This TCR derives from a man between 45 and 60 years old who received an inactivated influenza vaccine. Donor details come from another sample of the same person, matched by shared clones. This receptor chain uses TRBV20-1 and TRBJ2-5, and 10 junctional nucleotides match TRBD2. The sample in question was PBMCs from blood, obtained on the day of vaccination. The CDR3: CSARGTRLAGETQYF. The DNA sequence reads TGCAGTGCTAGAGGTACTCGACTAGCGGGAGAGACCCAGTACTTC.